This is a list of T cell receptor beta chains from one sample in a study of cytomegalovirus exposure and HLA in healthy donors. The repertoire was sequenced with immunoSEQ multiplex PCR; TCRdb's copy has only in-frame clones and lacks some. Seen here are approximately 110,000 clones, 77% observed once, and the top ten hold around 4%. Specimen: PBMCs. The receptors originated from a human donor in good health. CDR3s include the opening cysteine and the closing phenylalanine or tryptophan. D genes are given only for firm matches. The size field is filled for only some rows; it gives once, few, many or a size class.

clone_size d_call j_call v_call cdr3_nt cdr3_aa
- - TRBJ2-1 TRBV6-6 TGTGCCAGCAGAAACAGATATCCCTACAATGAGCAGTTCTTC CASRNRYPYNEQFF
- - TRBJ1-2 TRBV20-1 TGCGCGAGACAATCGGGCTACACCTTC CARQSGYTF
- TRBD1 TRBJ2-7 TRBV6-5 TGTGCCAGCAGTTCCCTAGATGACAGGGCAACCAAGCAGTACTTC CASSSLDDRATKQYF
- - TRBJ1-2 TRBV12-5 TGTGCTAGTGGTTTGGCAGCGCGGGGAGGTGGCTACACCTTC CASGLAARGGGYTF
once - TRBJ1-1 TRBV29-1 TGCAGCGTTAATTGGAGGTTGAACACTGAAGCTTTCTTT CSVNWRLNTEAFF
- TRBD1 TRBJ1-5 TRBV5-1 TGCGCCAGCAGCTTGGAAGGGACAGGGAGTCAGCCCCAGCATTTT CASSLEGTGSQPQHF
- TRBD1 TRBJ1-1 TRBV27 TGTGCCAGCAGTTTTCGGACAGGGGGCATAGCTGAAGCTTTCTTT CASSFRTGGIAEAFF
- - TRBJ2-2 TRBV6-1 TGTGCCAGCAGTGAAGCGAGTTCACTAGCAGCGAACACCGGGGAGCTGTTTTTT CASSEASSLAANTGELFF
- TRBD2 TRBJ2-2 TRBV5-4 TGTGCCAGCAGCTTGCGTCTAGCGGGAGTGGGCGGGGAGCTGTTTTTT CASSLRLAGVGGELFF
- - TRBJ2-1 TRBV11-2 TGTGCCAGCGGCGGGGGCGGGGAGGTATACAATGAGCAGTTCTTC CASGGGGEVYNEQFF
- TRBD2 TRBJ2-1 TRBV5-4 TGTGCCAGCAGCCCTGGACTAGTCGACTACAATGAGCAGTTCTTC CASSPGLVDYNEQFF
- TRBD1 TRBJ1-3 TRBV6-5 TGTGCCAGCATCCCCAATCAGGGGGCGGGAAACACCATATATTTT CASIPNQGAGNTIYF
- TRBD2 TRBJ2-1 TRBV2 TGTGCCAGCAGTGAAACTAGCGGGAGGTTCGATGAGCAGTTCTTC CASSETSGRFDEQFF
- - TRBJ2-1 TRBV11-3 TGTGCCAGCAGCTTAGGGACAGATGAGCAGTTCTTC CASSLGTDEQFF
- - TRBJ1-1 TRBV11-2 TGTGCCAGCAGCTTTACGGGAACGCCGGGAACTGAAGCTTTCTTT CASSFTGTPGTEAFF
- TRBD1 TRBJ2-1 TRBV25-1 TGTGCCAGCAGGCAGGGGGAGTCGCTCTACAATGAGCAGTTCTTC CASRQGESLYNEQFF
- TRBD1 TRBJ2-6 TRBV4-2 TGTGCCAGCAGCCCCGGGACAGGGAGTTCTGGGGCCAACGTCCTGACTTTC CASSPGTGSSGANVLTF
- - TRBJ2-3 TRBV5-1 TGCGCCAGCACCCTTGGTGTCTTGACAAGCGGGCTTAGCACAGATACGCAGTATTTT CASTLGVLTSGLSTDTQYF
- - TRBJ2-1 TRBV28 TGTGCCAGCAGTGTCGGGTACTACAATGAGCAGTTCTTC CASSVGYYNEQFF
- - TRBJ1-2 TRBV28 TGTGCCAGCAGTTTAGTTCAGGGAAACTATGGCTACACCTTC CASSLVQGNYGYTF
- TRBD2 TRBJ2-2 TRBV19 TGTGCCAGTAGTATAACGCTAGCGGGCACCGGGGAGCTGTTTTTT CASSITLAGTGELFF
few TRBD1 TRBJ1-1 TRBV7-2 TGTGCCAGCAGCTTATTCAGAGGGGGCGCTGAAGCTTTCTTT CASSLFRGGAEAFF
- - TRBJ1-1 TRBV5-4 TGTGCCAGCAGCGCGACAGCGAACACTGAAGCTTTCTTT CASSATANTEAFF
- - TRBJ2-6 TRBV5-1 TGCGCCAGCAGCTTGGAGGACAGATCCGGGGCCAACGTCCTGACTTTC CASSLEDRSGANVLTF
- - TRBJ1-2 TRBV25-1 TGTGCCAGCAGTGATGCGGGGTGGGTGTTAGGCTACACCTTC CASSDAGWVLGYTF
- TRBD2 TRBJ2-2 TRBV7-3 TGTGCCAGCAGGCCTAGCGGGAGAGACACCGGGGAGCTGTTTTTT CASRPSGRDTGELFF
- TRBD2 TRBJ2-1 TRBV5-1 TGCGCCAGCAGCTGGGGAAACCTAGCGGGAGGGATTTATTCCAATGAGCAGTTCTTC CASSWGNLAGGIYSNEQFF
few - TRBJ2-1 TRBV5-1 TGCGCCAGCAGCCAGCAGGGGCTTGGGTCTAATGAGCAGTTCTTC CASSQQGLGSNEQFF
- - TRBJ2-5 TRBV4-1 TGCGCCAGCAGCCAAGGCGGAATGCAAGAGACCCAGTACTTC CASSQGGMQETQYF
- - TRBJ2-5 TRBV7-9 TGTGCCAGCACCCAACGGGAGACCCAGTACTTC CASTQRETQYF
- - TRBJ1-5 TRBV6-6 TGTGCCAGCAGTTACTCGGGGAGGGAAAATCAGCCCCAGCATTTT CASSYSGRENQPQHF
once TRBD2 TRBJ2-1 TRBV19 TGTGCCAGTAGTAGTACTAGCGGGAGTTTGGGTGAGCAGTTCTTC CASSSTSGSLGEQFF
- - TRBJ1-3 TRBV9 TGTGCCAGCAGCGTAGCCCCCAGGGCCGGAAACACCATATATTTT CASSVAPRAGNTIYF
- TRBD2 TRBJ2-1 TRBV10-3 TGTGCCAGCAGTGAACTAGCGGGGGACTACAATGAGCAGTTCTTC CASSELAGDYNEQFF
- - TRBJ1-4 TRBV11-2 TGTGCCAGCAGCTTAGGAGGATCCCGTCTTGGAAAACTGTTTTTT CASSLGGSRLGKLFF
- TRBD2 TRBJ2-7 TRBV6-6 TGTGCCAGCAGTTTGAGCGGGAGCCCCTACGAGCAGTACTTC CASSLSGSPYEQYF
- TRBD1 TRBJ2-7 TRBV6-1 TGTGCCAGCGGGGGACAGGGGGCGCGGGCGAACGAGCAGTACTTC CASGGQGARANEQYF
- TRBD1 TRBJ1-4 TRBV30 TGTGCCTGGAGTGTACAGGGGGCGGGTGAAAAACTGTTTTTT CAWSVQGAGEKLFF
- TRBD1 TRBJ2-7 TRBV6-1 TGTGCCACAGTCCTCGGGACAGGGGCTTCCTACGAGCAGTACTTC CATVLGTGASYEQYF
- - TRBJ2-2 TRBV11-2 TGTGCCAGCAGCTTATGGGCGCCGACGAACACCGGGGAGCTGTTTTTT CASSLWAPTNTGELFF
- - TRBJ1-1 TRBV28 TGTGCCAGCAGTTTGGGAGACAGGACGCGGAACACTGAAGCTTTCTTT CASSLGDRTRNTEAFF
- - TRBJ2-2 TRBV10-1 TGCGCCAGCAGCTCGGGACAGAACACCGGGGAGCTGTTTTTT CASSSGQNTGELFF
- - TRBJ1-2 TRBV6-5 TGTGCCAGCAGTTACCGCCCAGGACACGACTATGGCTACACCTTC CASSYRPGHDYGYTF
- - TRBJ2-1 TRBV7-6 TGTGCCAGCAGCCCCGCTAGGGAGCAGTTCTTC CASSPAREQFF
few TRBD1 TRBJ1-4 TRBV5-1 TGCGCCAGCAGCACCTCTCCCCTGGACAGGAATAATGAAAAACTGTTTTTT CASSTSPLDRNNEKLFF